The following is a TCR beta chain sequence with its context. Its matching antigen is unknown. The sample belongs to a study of T cells in localized non-small cell lung cancer. The study's findings and limits: Heterogeneity cannot be ruled out, as sequencing used one tumor region only. Detection in adjacent lung was observed for a median roughly 55 of the top 100 tumor clones.

This CDR3 has 18 residues. Trimming pared 0 bases from V and 2 bases from J, leaving 18 bases between. Germline-derived CDR1 and CDR2 are SGDLS and YYNGEE. Profiled with immunoSEQ multiplex PCR; TCRdb holds only in-frame clones, not every one. Counted here are about 41,000 clones, 83% occurring once; the ten biggest clones make up around 7.9%. Sequenced here: PBMCs, sampled before any cancer treatment. The chain joins TRBV9 to TRBJ2-1; D is possibly TRBD1 (5 bases). The receptor comes from a man between 35 and 75 years old with stage II lung adenocarcinoma. For the CDR3, the DNA is TGTGCCAGCAGCGTAGCTACCGGTGGGGCAGGAGCCTACAATGAGCAGTTCTTC. The encoded protein is CASSVATGGAGAYNEQFF.